A single sample gave rise to the 21 T cell receptor beta chains below, sequenced in a study of T cells in Graves' hyperthyroidism and ophthalmopathy. Amplified TCR beta CDR3 regions came from RNA transcripts. HTBI primers were used for first-round RT-PCR of the TCR CDR3. TCRdb recomputed calls from the multiplex PCR reads with MiXCR, one row per CDR3 protein. The sample gives 640,000 or so distinct CDR3 sequences, about 15% of which show up once; about 4% is in the top ten. Source material: blood. Receptors were obtained from a woman between 35 and 50 years old with Graves' ophthalmopathy.

This clonotype has at least ten counts. V gene TRBV4-3 combines with J gene TRBJ1-1; a possible D gene is TRBD1 (5 bases). Germline V gene data show CDR1 as LGHNA and CDR2 as YSLEER. V was pared by 3 bases and J by 2 bases, with 13 bases between. The CDR3 sequence is 15 residues long. The chain's CDR3 is CASSQTLRDNTEAFF. The CDR3 nucleotides read TGCGCCAGCAGCCAGACCCTCAGGGATAACACTGAAGCTTTCTTT.

This clonotype was recorded at least ten times. This chain connects TRBV6-1 to TRBJ2-4; 12 positions match TRBD2. The CDR3 sequence is 15 residues long. The germline gives CDR1 MNHNS, CDR2 SASEGT. Unmatched junction bases numbered 4, after V lost 10 bases and J lost 0 bases. The CDR3 protein is CATGLAGLAKNIQYF. CDR3 bases: TGTGCCACCGGACTAGCGGGGTTAGCCAAAAACATTCAGTACTTC.

This clonotype was recorded at least ten times. The V and J genes are TRBV5-6 and TRBJ2-7; D ambiguous. The CDR3 is 12 residues long. Germline lookup yields CDR1 SGHDT and CDR2 YYEEEE. V was pared by 3 bases and J by 5 bases, with 9 bases between. The DNA for the CDR3 is TGTGCCAGCAGCTCATTATTGGACGAGCAGTACTTC. Residues: CASSSLLDEQYF.

This clonotype was observed many times. V and J are TRBV28 and TRBJ1-5; the D gene is possibly TRBD1 (5 bases). Germline CDR1 MDHEN, CDR2 SYDVKM. Trimming stripped 1 base from V and 4 bases from J, with 14 bases between. The CDR3 is made up of 16 amino acids. The CDR3 nucleotides read TGTGCCAGCAGTTTATTAGCAGGGCCGGGGAATCAGCCCCAGCATTTT. Its translation is CASSLLAGPGNQPQHF.

This clonotype was observed at least ten times. The chain is built from TRBV10-3 and TRBJ2-7; 8 positions agree with TRBD2. The CDR3 covers 15 residues. V lost 5 bases and J lost 2; bases outside the gene matches: 8. Germline V gives CDR1 ENHRY, CDR2 SYGVKD. CDR3 sequence: CAISSTSAETYEQYF. The CDR3 region has the DNA TGTGCCATCAGTTCGACTAGCGCAGAAACCTACGAGCAGTACTTC.

The chain has TRBV4-2 and TRBJ1-3; no definite D call. With 0 bases removed from V and 4 bases from J, the gap between germline ends came to 22 bases. This CDR3 has 19 amino acids. The germline CDR1 and CDR2 sequences are LGHNA and YNFKEQ. CDR3 in DNA: TGTGCCAGCAGCCAAGAACGCGGTGGAGGAGTCGTTTTAGGAAACACCATATATTTT. This sequence encodes CASSQERGGGVVLGNTIYF.

The V and J genes are TRBV5-1 and TRBJ2-5; D remains unclear. Germline lookup yields CDR1 SGHRS and CDR2 YFSETQ. The V and J ends lost 4 bases and 4 bases respectively, with 11 bases between them. This CDR3 is 13 amino acids long. CDR3 coding DNA: TGCGCCAGCAGCCTGGGCGCCTCAGAGACCCAGTACTTC. Amino acid sequence: CASSLGASETQYF.

This clonotype was observed many times. The chain employs TRBV5-4 and TRBJ1-1, with 7 bases that match TRBD1. CDR1 is SGHNT and CDR2 is YYREEE in the germline V gene (reference sequence). V shed 2 bases, J shed 2 bases, and the junction held 12 bases outside the gene matches. The CDR3 has 17 amino acids. CDR3: CASSLDYRGYFNTEAFF. The CDR3 DNA is TGTGCCAGCAGCTTAGACTACAGGGGTTATTTCAACACTGAAGCTTTCTTT.

V and J are TRBV6-5 and TRBJ2-6; tentative D call: TRBD1 (5 bases). V was cut by 4 bases and J by 0 bases, with 13 bases left in between. This CDR3 spans 17 amino acids. CDR1 is MNHEY and CDR2 is SVGAGI in the germline V gene. This CDR3 is CASSSRQPSSGANVLTF. The CDR3 region has the DNA TGTGCCAGCAGTTCGCGACAGCCCTCCTCTGGGGCCAACGTCCTGACTTTC.

This clonotype was detected ten times or more. The chain has TRBV28 and TRBJ2-5, with 7 bases identical to TRBD1. The CDR3 runs to 13 residues. The V gene's germline CDR1 is MDHEN and CDR2 SYDVKM. The trim removed 5 bases at V and 4 bases at J, leaving 4 bases unmatched. The CDR3 loop is CASSNRGSETQYF. DNA of the CDR3: TGTGCCAGCAGTAACAGGGGTTCAGAGACCCAGTACTTC. Filled out from reference TRBV28 and TRBJ2-5, the complete variable domain reads DVKVTQSSRYLVKRTGEKVFLECVQDMDHENMFWYRQDPGLGLRLIYFSYDVKMKEKGDIPEGYSVSREKKERFSLILESASTNQTSMYLCASSNRGSETQYFGPGTRLLVL.

This clonotype turned up a few times. The chain uses TRBV6-5 and TRBJ1-1; D is ambiguous. There are 17 residues in the CDR3. CDR1 and CDR2 (germline): MNHEY, SVGAGI. V was trimmed by 0 bases and J by 1 base, leaving 15 bases between them. The CDR3 loop is CASSYSIPSGWNTEAFF. CDR3 nucleotide sequence: TGTGCCAGCAGTTACTCGATTCCCTCAGGCTGGAACACTGAAGCTTTCTTT.

V usage is TRBV20-1 and J usage is TRBJ2-5, with TRBD2 matching over 13 bases. V lost 3 bases, J lost 3 bases, and 4 bases stayed unmatched. The CDR3 consists of 15 residues. Germline assignment: CDR1 DFQATT and CDR2 SNEGSKA (reference sequence). The CDR3: CSARTSGRTKETQYF. The CDR3 nucleotides read TGCAGTGCTAGGACTAGCGGGAGGACGAAAGAGACCCAGTACTTC.

This clonotype was recorded at least ten times. The V call is TRBV12-3 or TRBV12-4, the J call TRBJ1-2, with 10 bases that match TRBD1. The CDR3 has 17 residues. The V and J ends lost 3 bases and 2 bases, in that order; junction bases with no gene match: 9. CDR3 amino acids: CASSFLLRQGANYGYTF. The CDR3 coding sequence is TGTGCCAGCAGTTTCCTCCTCCGACAGGGGGCCAACTATGGCTACACCTTC.

The CDR3 here is CASSQKAGLAGRLEQYF. The CDR3 DNA reads as TGTGCCAGCAGCCAGAAGGCCGGGTTAGCGGGACGTCTGGAGCAGTACTTC. The chain uses TRBV11-2 and TRBJ2-7, with 8 bases lining up with TRBD2. V dropped 5 bases and J dropped 7; count of bases not matched to a gene: 19. The germline V gene encodes CDR1 SGHAT and CDR2 FQNNGV. The CDR3 consists of 17 residues. The variable domain in full, completed from reference TRBV11-2 and TRBJ2-7, reads EAGVAQSPRYKIIEKRQSVAFWCNPISGHATLYWYQQILGQGPKLLIQFQNNGVVDDSQLPKDRFSAERLKGVDSTLKIQPAKLEDSAVYLCASSQKAGLAGRLEQYFGPGTRLTVT.

This clonotype was seen a handful of times. The CDR3 loop is CASSEYFNRVKSPNQPQHF. CDR3 sequence (DNA): TGTGCCAGCAGTGAATATTTCAACAGGGTGAAATCGCCTAATCAGCCCCAGCATTTT. J is TRBJ1-5 and V is TRBV25-1; tentatively, D is TRBD1 (6 bases). CDR3 length equals 19 residues. Trimming pared 0 bases from V and 4 bases from J, leaving 22 bases between. Germline values: CDR1 MGHDK, CDR2 SYGVNS.

About this clonotype: This clone may be a read error of a much larger clone one base away. The chain couples TRBV5-1 to TRBJ1-2, with D perhaps TRBD1 (5 bases). The CDR3 loop spans 13 amino acids. Per the germline V gene, CDR1 is SGHRS and CDR2 is YFSETQ. The CDR3 bases are TGCGCCAGCGGCTTGGGAGGGGAGTTTGGCTACACCTTC. It yields the protein CASGLGGEFGYTF.

This clonotype occurred many times. The rearrangement uses TRBV28 and TRBJ2-7; TRBD1 is a possible D gene (6 bases). Trimming left V 4 bases short and J 3 bases short, with 25 bases between. This CDR3 contains 18 residues. Germline-derived CDR1 and CDR2 are MDHEN and SYDVKM. The CDR3 DNA sequence: TGTGCCAGCAGTTCCCCAAGACAGGCCTCCGCTACTATCTACGAGCAGTACTTC. It encodes CASSSPRQASATIYEQYF.

This clonotype has ten or more counts. The chain uses TRBV20-1 and TRBJ1-2; 9 positions match TRBD1. CDR1 DFQATT and CDR2 SNEGSKA come from the germline V gene (reference sequence). Trimming cost V 0 bases and J 8 bases; bases outside gene matches: 10. The CDR3 runs to 15 residues. The CDR3 DNA is TGCAGTGCTAGAGATGGGACAGGGAGGTCGCCGGGCTACACCTTC. It encodes CSARDGTGRSPGYTF.

This clonotype was seen repeatedly, ten times or more. This chain links TRBV5-1 with TRBJ2-2; 8 bases align to TRBD2. The CDR3 has 14 amino acids. J was trimmed by 7 bases and V by 4 bases; bases with no gene match: 6. Per germline, CDR1 SGHRS and CDR2 YFSETQ. The CDR3 spells CASSPERGLGELFF. In DNA, the CDR3 is TGCGCCAGCAGCCCGGAGCGGGGGCTCGGGGAGCTGTTTTTT.

This clonotype was counted at least ten times. The rearrangement joins TRBV9 to TRBJ2-5; a weak D match, TRBD2 (5 bases). With 0 bases removed from V and 4 bases from J, the gap between germline ends came to 13 bases. Germline V gene lookup returns CDR1 SGDLS and CDR2 YYNGEE. The CDR3 extends over 15 amino acids. CDR3 DNA sequence: TGTGCCAGCAGCGTAGACAGCTACGGAGGAGAGACCCAGTACTTC. It encodes CASSVDSYGGETQYF.

Concerning this clonotype: Its ends do not fully match the called genes, so a read error is possible. The rearrangement uses TRBV6-4 and TRBJ2-5, with unresolved D. The CDR3 spans 14 residues. Looked up from germline, CDR1 is MRHNA and CDR2 is SNTAGT. The CDR3 reads CASSYSSAAGKVDF. In DNA form, the CDR3 reads TGTGCCAGCAGTTACTCTTCGGCAGCTGGGAAAGTAGACTTC.